The present T cell receptor (beta chain) was sequenced within a study of blood T cell repertoires in COVID-19. The table came from immunoSEQ multiplex PCR; TCRdb's copy has only in-frame clones and leaves some out. In the table there are 50,000 or so clones, about four fifths of which are singletons. Trimming pared 2 bases from V and 0 bases from J, leaving 16 bases between. Germline V gene data show CDR1 as GTSNPN and CDR2 as SVGIG (reference sequence). The CDR3 runs 16 residues. The sample comprised peripheral blood. This chain connects TRBV30 to TRBJ1-1; D is possibly TRBD1 (5 bases). The source is a man aged 40-49 years with acute or convalescent COVID-19. CDR3 sequence reads: CAWSIAGRIMNTEAFF. For the CDR3, the DNA is TGTGCCTGGAGTATCGCGGGACGGATTATGAACACTGAAGCTTTCTTT.